This entry concerns a single TCR beta chain. The antigen remains undetermined. Assay: immunoSEQ multiplex PCR; the TCRdb copy retains only in-frame clones and omits some. The sample has some 170,000 clones, roughly nine tenths seen once. The data were taken from a study of T cell responses to AZD1222 COVID-19 vaccine. Study-wide results and caveats: The donors showed a predominance of white British ancestry and of females, with possible underestimation of clonal diversity.

This TCR came from an adult in good health. The source material was peripheral blood, sampled on day 0 of AZD1222 vaccination.

Written as DNA, the CDR3 is TGTGCCAGCAGTGAATCTAGGGGGTCACCCCTCCACTTT. Protein product: CASSESRGSPLHF. The rearrangement links TRBV6-4 to TRBJ1-6, with a tentative D call TRBD1 (6 bases). Trimming left V 3 bases short and J 10 bases short, with 10 bases between. Per the germline V gene, CDR1 is MRHNA and CDR2 is SNTAGT. The CDR3 has 13 amino acids.